These 11 T cell receptor beta chains were sequenced from one sample in a study of T cells in Graves' hyperthyroidism and ophthalmopathy. TCR beta CDR3 region amplification was performed from RNA transcripts. The primer set for the first-round RT-PCR of the TCR CDR3 was HTBI. TCRdb reprocessed the multiplex PCR reads via MiXCR and lists one record per CDR3 protein. Seen here are approximately 560,000 distinct CDR3 sequences, under 60% observed once, and the top ten hold nearly 8.5%. Sequenced sample: peripheral blood or thyroid tissue (not recorded which). These TCRs come from a woman under 30 with Graves' hyperthyroidism.

This clonotype has ten or more counts. The genes are TRBV2 and TRBJ2-7, with 9 bases identical to TRBD2. Trimming at V came to 5 bases and at J to 2 bases, leaving 4 bases not matched to a gene. This CDR3 is built from 14 residues. The germline gives CDR1 SNHLY, CDR2 FYNNEI. The CDR3 DNA reads as TGTGCCAGCAGTAAGACTAGCGGTACCTACGAGCAGTACTTC. Translation: CASSKTSGTYEQYF.

This chain links TRBV14 with TRBJ1-6; D gene unclear. Trimming pared 4 bases from V and 8 bases from J, leaving 15 bases between. This CDR3 region has 15 residues. Per the germline V gene, CDR1 is SGHDN and CDR2 is FVKESK. In DNA, the CDR3 is TGTGCCAGCAGCCGAGGTGCCGGAACTGATTCACCCCTCCACTTT. This encodes CASSRGAGTDSPLHF.

A few counts support this clonotype. The J gene is TRBJ2-7, the V gene TRBV11-1; a weak D match, TRBD1 (6 bases). V lost 4 bases and J 6 bases, leaving 13 bases between the germline ends. This CDR3 spans 13 amino acids. CDR1 and CDR2 from the germline V gene are SGHAT and FQDESV (reference sequence). CDR3 nucleotides: TGTGCCAGCAGCTCCGCCCGACAGGTCGAGCAGTACTTC. It is translated as CASSSARQVEQYF.

The J gene is TRBJ2-5, the V gene TRBV14, with D unclear. V lost 4 bases and J lost 1, with 13 bases in between. The CDR3 extends over 15 amino acids. Per the germline V gene, CDR1 is SGHDN and CDR2 is FVKESK. This CDR3 reads CASSRNPGSQETQYF. The CDR3, as DNA: TGTGCCAGCAGCCGGAACCCAGGATCCCAAGAGACCCAGTACTTC.

The CDR3 here is CASRPGTWVTGNTIYF. As DNA, the CDR3 is TGTGCCAGCCGTCCCGGGACGTGGGTAACTGGAAACACCATATATTTT. V gene TRBV25-1 combines with J gene TRBJ1-3; D may be TRBD1 (5 bases). The V gene lost 8 bases and the J gene lost 2 bases, with 19 bases spanning the gap. CDR1 and CDR2 (germline): MGHDK, SYGVNS. The CDR3 contains 16 residues.

The sample holds a few counts of this clonotype. V usage is TRBV25-1 and J usage is TRBJ1-4; 9 bases fit TRBD1. V shed 2 bases and J 7 bases; nucleotides not matched to a gene: 5. From germline, CDR1 is MGHDK and CDR2 SYGVNS. The CDR3 covers 15 residues. The CDR3 DNA is TGTGCCAGCAGTGAACCGGGACAGGGAGGTGAAAAACTGTTTTTT. This encodes CASSEPGQGGEKLFF.

J is TRBJ1-5 and V is TRBV4-3; 7 bases line up with TRBD1. The J segment lost 3 bases and the V segment lost 3 bases, leaving 5 bases of the junction unmatched. Germline CDR1 and CDR2: LGHNA and YSLEER. The CDR3 runs 15 residues. CDR3 nucleotides: TGCGCCAGCAGCCAGCCGGGACAGCTCAATCAGCCCCAGCATTTT. Translated, it gives CASSQPGQLNQPQHF.

This clonotype was found a few times. J is TRBJ2-7 and V is TRBV2; 9 positions agree with TRBD2. From germline, CDR1 is SNHLY and CDR2 FYNNEI. Trimming at V came to 1 base and at J to 1 base, leaving 5 bases not matched to a gene. The CDR3 length is 16 residues. The CDR3 here is CASSEGAGGGSYEQYF. The CDR3 DNA reads as TGTGCCAGCAGTGAAGGAGCGGGGGGCGGTTCCTACGAGCAGTACTTC.

This clonotype showed up just a few times. The junction differs from germline at one of its ends, possibly a read error. This chain joins TRBV10-1 and TRBJ2-7; the match to TRBD1 covers 7 bases. Germline V gene lookup returns CDR1 WNHNN and CDR2 SYGVQD (reference sequence). The CDR3 has 17 residues. The CDR3 protein is CASTKRGLAASSYEQYF. The CDR3 nucleotides are TGTGCCAGCACCAAAAGGGGGCTAGCAGCCAGCTCCTACGAGCAGTACTTC.

This clonotype was recorded at least ten times. The chain links TRBV7-8 to TRBJ1-1; TRBD1 agrees at 7 bases. J was trimmed by 6 bases and V by 5 bases; bases with no gene match: 9. Germline-derived CDR1 and CDR2 are SGHVS and FQNEAQ. The CDR3 is 14 residues long. The CDR3 coding sequence is TGTGCCAGCAGCCTCGGACAGGTTCGACCTGAAGCTTTCTTT. Amino acid sequence: CASSLGQVRPEAFF. The full variable domain, completed using reference TRBV7-8 and TRBJ1-1, is GAGVSQSPRYKVAKRGQDVALRCDPISGHVSLFWYQQALGQGPEFLTYFQNEAQLDKSGLPSDRFFAERPEGSVSTLKIQRTQQEDSAVYLCASSLGQVRPEAFFGQGTRLTVV.

The chain carries TRBV19 and TRBJ1-3; a weak D match, TRBD1 (6 bases). CDR1 and CDR2 (germline): LNHDA, SQIVND (reference sequence). Trimming stripped 5 bases from V and 0 bases from J, with 11 bases between. The CDR3 runs 15 residues. CDR3 amino acids: CASSPTGSSGNTIYF. The DNA of the CDR3 is TGTGCCAGTAGTCCTACAGGGTCCTCTGGAAACACCATATATTTT.